This T cell receptor (beta chain) was sequenced during a study of blood T cells in healthy people across ages. Study-wide results and caveats: Strong correlation linked observed beta diversity and percent naive T cells. Fewer expanded clones and more diversity marked long-lived versus aged donors.

To note about this clonotype: Its antigen is unknown.

This CDR3 has 17 amino acids. Germline loops: CDR1 SGHVT, CDR2 SQSDAQ. J was trimmed by 6 bases and V by 5 bases; bases with no gene match: 14. With a J-beta primer mix and a sample-barcoded 5' primer, a second PCR ran about 6 to 11 cycles. MiXCR was run by TCRdb on the 5' RACE reads, yielding one entry per CDR3 protein. The data show roughly 800,000 distinct CDR3 sequences, more than 20% seen once. These same records also appear under a second study, on T cells of mothers and their children. As that study records: Per child, about 2.8 million TCR beta CDR3 reads were obtained, against over 9.5 million per mother.

The specimen sequenced was blood. The TCR sequence derives from a boy aged 5-17 years in good health. The chain recombines TRBV7-4 with TRBJ2-7, with 12 bases that match TRBD2. CDR3 DNA sequence: TGTGCCAGCAGCCGCAGACTAGCGGGAGAAATAAGATCCGAGCAGTACTTC. Translated: CASSRRLAGEIRSEQYF.